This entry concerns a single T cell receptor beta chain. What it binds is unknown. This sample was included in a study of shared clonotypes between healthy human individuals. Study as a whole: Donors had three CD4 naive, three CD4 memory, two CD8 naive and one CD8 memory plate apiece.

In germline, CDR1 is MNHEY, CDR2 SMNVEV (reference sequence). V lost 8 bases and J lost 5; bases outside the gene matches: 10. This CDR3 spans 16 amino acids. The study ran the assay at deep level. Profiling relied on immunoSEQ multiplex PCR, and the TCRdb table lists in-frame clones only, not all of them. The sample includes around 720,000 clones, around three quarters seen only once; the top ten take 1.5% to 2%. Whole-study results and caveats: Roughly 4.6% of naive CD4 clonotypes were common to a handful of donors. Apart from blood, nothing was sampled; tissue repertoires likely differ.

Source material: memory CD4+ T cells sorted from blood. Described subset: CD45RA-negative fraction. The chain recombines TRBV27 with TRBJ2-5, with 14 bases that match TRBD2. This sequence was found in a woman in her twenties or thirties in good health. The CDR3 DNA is TGTGCCAGCCGTCGGACTAGCGGGAGGTCAGGGGAGACCCAGTACTTC. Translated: CASRRTSGRSGETQYF.